Listed below are T cell receptor beta chains from one sample, sequenced in a study of T cell responses to AZD1222 COVID-19 vaccine. Libraries were prepared by immunoSEQ multiplex PCR; TCRdb keeps only in-frame clonotypes and omits some of them. Among more than 95,000 clones listed, about 89% were seen once. The sequencing used peripheral blood, collected on day 0 of AZD1222 vaccination. These receptors were taken from an adult in good health. The CDR3 runs from the conserved cysteine through the conserved F or W. A D gene is named only where the DNA matches it firmly. Size values are once, few and many counts, or a class for expanded clones, and some rows have none.

cdr3_nt: TGTGCCAGCAGCGCCCGGGGCGCAGGAAACACCATATATTTT
cdr3_aa: CASSARGAGNTIYF
clone_size: .
d_call: .
j_call: TRBJ1-3
v_call: TRBV9

cdr3_nt: TGTGCCAGCAGTGAATGGGCCGAGCCAGGGGAAGAGCTAAACAATGAGCAGTTCTTC
cdr3_aa: CASSEWAEPGEELNNEQFF
clone_size: .
d_call: .
j_call: TRBJ2-1
v_call: TRBV2

cdr3_nt: TGCGCCAGCAGAAAGGACGGACTGAACACCGGGGAGCTGTTTTTT
cdr3_aa: CASRKDGLNTGELFF
clone_size: .
d_call: .
j_call: TRBJ2-2
v_call: TRBV5-1

cdr3_nt: TGTGCCAGCAGTTATTCGGGCCTCTCCGTAAACTATGGCTACACCTTC
cdr3_aa: CASSYSGLSVNYGYTF
clone_size: .
d_call: .
j_call: TRBJ1-2
v_call: TRBV25-1

cdr3_nt: TGTGCCAGCAGGTTCGCTAGCGGGAGCTACGAGCAGTACTTC
cdr3_aa: CASRFASGSYEQYF
clone_size: .
d_call: TRBD2
j_call: TRBJ2-7
v_call: TRBV6-5

cdr3_nt: TGTGCCAGCAGTTATGGACAGGGACACCAAGAGACCCAGTACTTC
cdr3_aa: CASSYGQGHQETQYF
clone_size: .
d_call: TRBD1
j_call: TRBJ2-5
v_call: TRBV27

cdr3_nt: TGTGCCAGCAGTGTATTTGGGACAGGGGGGAATGAGCAGTTCTTC
cdr3_aa: CASSVFGTGGNEQFF
clone_size: .
d_call: TRBD1
j_call: TRBJ2-1
v_call: TRBV6-4

cdr3_nt: TGTGCCAGCAGTTATAGGGGCCGGGCGCCTAACTATGGCTACACCTTC
cdr3_aa: CASSYRGRAPNYGYTF
clone_size: few
d_call: .
j_call: TRBJ1-2
v_call: TRBV6-5

cdr3_nt: TGTGCCACCAGTGGTTCCCTTACAGGGGCGGACGAGCAGTACTTC
cdr3_aa: CATSGSLTGADEQYF
clone_size: .
d_call: TRBD1
j_call: TRBJ2-7
v_call: TRBV24-1

cdr3_nt: TGCGCCAGCAGCCAAGATATAGCGGGGGGTGCTGAGACCCAGTACTTC
cdr3_aa: CASSQDIAGGAETQYF
clone_size: .
d_call: TRBD2
j_call: TRBJ2-5
v_call: TRBV4-1

cdr3_nt: TGTGCCAGCACATCCATCGGGACAGCTTACGAGCAGTACTTC
cdr3_aa: CASTSIGTAYEQYF
clone_size: .
d_call: TRBD1
j_call: TRBJ2-7
v_call: TRBV3-1/TRBV3-2

cdr3_nt: TGTGCCAGCAGCTTACTCACCGGGGAGCTGTTTTTT
cdr3_aa: CASSLLTGELFF
clone_size: .
d_call: .
j_call: TRBJ2-2
v_call: TRBV13

cdr3_nt: TGCAGTGCTATCAGGTCCTATGGCTACACCTTC
cdr3_aa: CSAIRSYGYTF
clone_size: few
d_call: .
j_call: TRBJ1-2
v_call: TRBV20-1